A selection of T cell receptor beta chains follows, all from one sample in a study of shared clonotypes between healthy human individuals. The assay was immunoSEQ multiplex PCR, and TCRdb's table has in-frame clones only and misses some. The table records nearly 1 million clones, about 80% of them present only once. Sequencing input: memory CD4+ T cells sorted from blood. The receptors shown here come from a man younger than 35 in good health. The CDR3 runs from the conserved cysteine through the conserved F or W. Clone size appears in some rows only: once, few, many, or a class for an expanded clone.

J: TRBJ2-7
V: TRBV4-1
length: 17
size: -
CDR3: CASSPPVGQGISYEQYF

J: TRBJ2-3
V: TRBV19
length: 15
size: -
CDR3: CASSGPAGVADTQYF

J: TRBJ2-3
V: TRBV6-5
length: 13
size: -
CDR3: CASREPGTDTQYF

J: TRBJ1-4
V: TRBV5-4
length: 16
size: -
CDR3: CASSSYRKGTNEKLFF

J: TRBJ1-1
V: TRBV28
length: 14
size: few
CDR3: CASIPTGGTPVAFF

J: TRBJ2-1
V: TRBV5-4
length: 16
size: -
CDR3: CASSLLAGTGGNEQFF

J: TRBJ1-1
V: TRBV5-1
length: 13
size: -
CDR3: CASSWTENTEAFF

J: TRBJ2-1
V: TRBV7-9
length: 12
size: -
CDR3: CASSLGGYEQFF

J: TRBJ2-6
V: TRBV2
length: 15
size: -
CDR3: CASSEAPYGANVLTF

J: TRBJ1-2
V: TRBV27
length: 16
size: -
CDR3: CASSLSGADGLGGYTF

J: TRBJ2-5
V: TRBV7-2
length: 15
size: -
CDR3: CASSSSALHQETQYF

J: TRBJ2-1
V: TRBV10-2
length: 13
size: -
CDR3: CASSSRTGGEQFF

J: TRBJ2-3
V: TRBV6-4
length: 13
size: -
CDR3: CASSARNGDTQYF

J: TRBJ1-1
V: TRBV10-2
length: 16
size: -
CDR3: CASSESWGVRNTEAFF

J: TRBJ2-1
V: TRBV27
length: 14
size: -
CDR3: CASSRSGSYNEQFF

J: TRBJ1-4
V: TRBV28
length: 13
size: many
CDR3: CASLGDSNEKLFF